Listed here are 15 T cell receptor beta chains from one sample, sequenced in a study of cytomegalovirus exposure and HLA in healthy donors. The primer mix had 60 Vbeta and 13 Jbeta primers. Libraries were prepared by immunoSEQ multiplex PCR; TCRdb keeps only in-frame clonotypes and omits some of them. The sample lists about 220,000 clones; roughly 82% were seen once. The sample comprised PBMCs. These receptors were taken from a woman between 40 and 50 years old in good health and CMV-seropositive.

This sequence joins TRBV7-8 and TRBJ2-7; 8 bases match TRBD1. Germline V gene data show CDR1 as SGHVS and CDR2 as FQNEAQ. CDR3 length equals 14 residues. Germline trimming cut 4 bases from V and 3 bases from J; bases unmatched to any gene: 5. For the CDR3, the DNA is TGTGCCAGCAGCTACGGGACAGGTAACTACGAGCAGTACTTC. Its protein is CASSYGTGNYEQYF.

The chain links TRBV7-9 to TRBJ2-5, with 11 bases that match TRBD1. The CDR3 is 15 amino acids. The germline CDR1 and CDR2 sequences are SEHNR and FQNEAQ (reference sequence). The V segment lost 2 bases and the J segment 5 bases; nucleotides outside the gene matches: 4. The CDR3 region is CASSLTGTGGETQYF. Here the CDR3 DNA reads TGTGCCAGCAGCTTAACCGGGACAGGGGGGGAGACCCAGTACTTC.

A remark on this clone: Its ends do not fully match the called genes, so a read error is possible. CDR3 protein: CASSSSTGWETGTQYF. DNA of the CDR3: TGCGCCAGCAGCTCATCGACTGGGTGGGAGACAGGTACGCAGTATTTT. The chain is built from TRBV4-3 and TRBJ2-3, with D tentatively TRBD1 (6 bases). The CDR3 has 16 residues. Germline values: CDR1 LGHNA, CDR2 YSLEER.

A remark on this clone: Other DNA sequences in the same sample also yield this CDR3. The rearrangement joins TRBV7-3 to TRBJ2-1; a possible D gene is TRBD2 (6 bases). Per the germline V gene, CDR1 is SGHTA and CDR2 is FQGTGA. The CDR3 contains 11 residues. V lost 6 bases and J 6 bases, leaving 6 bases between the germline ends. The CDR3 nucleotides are TGTGCCAGCAGTAGCGGCAATGAGCAGTTCTTC. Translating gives CASSSGNEQFF.

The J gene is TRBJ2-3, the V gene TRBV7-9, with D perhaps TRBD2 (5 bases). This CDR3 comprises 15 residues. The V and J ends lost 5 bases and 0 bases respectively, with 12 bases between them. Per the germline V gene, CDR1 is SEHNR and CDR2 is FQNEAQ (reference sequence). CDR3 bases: TGTGCCAGCAGCCCGGATTGGACTAGCACAGATACGCAGTATTTT. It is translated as CASSPDWTSTDTQYF.

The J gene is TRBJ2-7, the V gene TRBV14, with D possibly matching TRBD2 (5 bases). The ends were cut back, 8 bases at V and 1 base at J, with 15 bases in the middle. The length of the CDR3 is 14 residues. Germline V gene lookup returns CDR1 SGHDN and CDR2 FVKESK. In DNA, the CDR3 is TGTGCCAGCTCTCCGGCAGCGGAGTCCTACGAGCAGTACTTC. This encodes CASSPAAESYEQYF.

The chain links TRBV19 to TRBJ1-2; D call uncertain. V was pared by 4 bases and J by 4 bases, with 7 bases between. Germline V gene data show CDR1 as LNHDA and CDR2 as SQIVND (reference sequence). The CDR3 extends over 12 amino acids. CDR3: CASSRRVYGYTF. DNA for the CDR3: TGTGCCAGTAGTAGACGGGTCTATGGCTACACCTTC.

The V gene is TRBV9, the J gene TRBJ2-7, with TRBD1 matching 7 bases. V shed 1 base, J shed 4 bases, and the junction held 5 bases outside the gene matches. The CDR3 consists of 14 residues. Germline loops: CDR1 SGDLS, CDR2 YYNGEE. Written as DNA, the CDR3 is TGTGCCAGCAGCGTAAGCTACAGGGGATACGAGCAGTACTTC. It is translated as CASSVSYRGYEQYF. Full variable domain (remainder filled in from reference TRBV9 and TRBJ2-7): DSGVTQTPKHLITATGQRVTLRCSPRSGDLSVYWYQQSLDQGLQFLIQYYNGEERAKGNILERFSAQQFPDLHSELNLSSLELGDSALYFCASSVSYRGYEQYFGPGTRLTVT.

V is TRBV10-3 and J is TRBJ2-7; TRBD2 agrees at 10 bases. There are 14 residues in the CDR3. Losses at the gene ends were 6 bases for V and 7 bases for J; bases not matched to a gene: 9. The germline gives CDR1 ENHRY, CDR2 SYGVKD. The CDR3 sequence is CAISNTSGIGEQYF. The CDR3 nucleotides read TGTGCCATCAGCAATACTAGCGGGATAGGGGAGCAGTACTTC.

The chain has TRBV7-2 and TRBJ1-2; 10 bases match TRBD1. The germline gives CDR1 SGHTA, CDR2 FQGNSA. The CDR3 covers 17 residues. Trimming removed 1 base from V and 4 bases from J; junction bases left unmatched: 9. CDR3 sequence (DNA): TGTGCCAGCAGCTTAGGGGGGACAGGGGCCCGCGGCTATGGCTACACCTTC. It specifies CASSLGGTGARGYGYTF.

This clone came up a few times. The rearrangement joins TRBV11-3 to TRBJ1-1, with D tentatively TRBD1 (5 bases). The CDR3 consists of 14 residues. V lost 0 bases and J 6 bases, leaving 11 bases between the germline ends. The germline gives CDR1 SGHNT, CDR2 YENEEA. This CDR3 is CASSLDQGSPEAFF. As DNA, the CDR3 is TGTGCCAGCAGCTTAGATCAGGGTTCCCCTGAAGCTTTCTTT.

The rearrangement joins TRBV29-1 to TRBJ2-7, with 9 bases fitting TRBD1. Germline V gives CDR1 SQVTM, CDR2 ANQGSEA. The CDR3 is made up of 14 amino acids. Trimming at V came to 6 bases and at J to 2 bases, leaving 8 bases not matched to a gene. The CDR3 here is CSVITGGRPYEQYF. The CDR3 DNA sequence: TGCAGCGTCATTACAGGGGGCCGGCCCTACGAGCAGTACTTC.

The CDR3 protein is CASRGRGYSYNEQFF. In DNA, the CDR3 is TGTGCCAGCAGGGGGCGGGGCTACTCCTACAATGAGCAGTTCTTC. The chain combines TRBV7-2 with TRBJ2-1, with D possibly matching TRBD2 (6 bases). This CDR3 spans 15 amino acids. Trimming took off 6 bases at V and 0 bases at J, with 12 bases between the two ends. CDR1 SGHTA and CDR2 FQGNSA come from the germline V gene. Combining the CDR3 with reference TRBV7-2 and TRBJ2-1 gives the whole variable domain GAGVSQSPSNKVTEKGKDVELRCDPISGHTALYWYRQSLGQGLEFLIYFQGNSAPDKSGLPSDRFSAERTGGSVSTLTIQRTQQEDSAVYLCASRGRGYSYNEQFFGPGTRLTVL.

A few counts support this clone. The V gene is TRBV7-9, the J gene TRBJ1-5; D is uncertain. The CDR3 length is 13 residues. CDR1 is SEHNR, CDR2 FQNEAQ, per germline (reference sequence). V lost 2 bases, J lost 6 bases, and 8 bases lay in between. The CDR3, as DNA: TGTGCCAGCAGCTTAAACGCGGCTCAGCCCCAGCATTTT. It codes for CASSLNAAQPQHF.

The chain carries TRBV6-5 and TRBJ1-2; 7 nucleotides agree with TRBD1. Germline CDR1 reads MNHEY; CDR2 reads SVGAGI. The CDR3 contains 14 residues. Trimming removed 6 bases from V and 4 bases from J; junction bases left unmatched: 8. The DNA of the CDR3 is TGTGCCAGCAGGGCCATGGGACAGATCTATGGCTACACCTTC. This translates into CASRAMGQIYGYTF.